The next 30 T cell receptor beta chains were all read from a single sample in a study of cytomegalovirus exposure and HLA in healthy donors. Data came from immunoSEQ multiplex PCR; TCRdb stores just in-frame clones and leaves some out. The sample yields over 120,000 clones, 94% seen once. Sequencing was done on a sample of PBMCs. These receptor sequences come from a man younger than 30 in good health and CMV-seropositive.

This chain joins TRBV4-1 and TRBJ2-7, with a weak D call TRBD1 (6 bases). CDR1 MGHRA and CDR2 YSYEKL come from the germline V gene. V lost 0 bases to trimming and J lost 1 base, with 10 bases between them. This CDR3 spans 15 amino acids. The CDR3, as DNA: TGCGCCAGCAGCCAAGATGACAGGATTTCCTACGAGCAGTACTTC. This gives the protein CASSQDDRISYEQYF.

CDR3 nucleotide sequence: TGCGCCAGCAGCATTACAGGGTGGGGCCCAGATACGCAGTATTTT. Protein: CASSITGWGPDTQYF. The chain is built from TRBV5-1 and TRBJ2-3, with D possibly being TRBD1 (6 bases). Germline V gives CDR1 SGHRS, CDR2 YFSETQ. Between the trimmed V and J ends, which lost 4 bases and 4 bases, there was a span of 16 bases. The CDR3 consists of 15 residues. Full variable domain (missing parts from reference TRBV5-1 and TRBJ2-3): KAGVTQTPRYLIKTRGQQVTLSCSPISGHRSVSWYQQTPGQGLQFLFEYFSETQRNKGNFPGRFSGRQFSNSRSEMNVSTLELGDSALYLCASSITGWGPDTQYFGPGTRLTVL.

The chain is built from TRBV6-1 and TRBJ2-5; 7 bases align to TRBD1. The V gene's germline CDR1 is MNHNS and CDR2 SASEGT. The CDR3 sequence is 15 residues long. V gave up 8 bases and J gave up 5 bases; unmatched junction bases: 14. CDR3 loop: CASGQTGRAKETQYF. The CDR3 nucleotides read TGTGCCAGCGGACAGACAGGGCGCGCGAAGGAGACCCAGTACTTC.

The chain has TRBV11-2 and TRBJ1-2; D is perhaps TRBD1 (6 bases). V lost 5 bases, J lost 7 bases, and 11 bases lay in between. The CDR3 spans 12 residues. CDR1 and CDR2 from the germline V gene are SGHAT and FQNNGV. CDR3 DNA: TGTGCCAGCAGCCAAAACAGGGCTGGCTACACCTTC. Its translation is CASSQNRAGYTF.

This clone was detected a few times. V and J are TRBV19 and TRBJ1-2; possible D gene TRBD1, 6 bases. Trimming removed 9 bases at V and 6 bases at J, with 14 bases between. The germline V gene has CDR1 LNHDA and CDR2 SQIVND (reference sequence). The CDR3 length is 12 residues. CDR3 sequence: CASSGDLHGYTF. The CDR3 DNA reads TGTGCCAGCTCAGGGGATCTGCATGGCTACACCTTC.

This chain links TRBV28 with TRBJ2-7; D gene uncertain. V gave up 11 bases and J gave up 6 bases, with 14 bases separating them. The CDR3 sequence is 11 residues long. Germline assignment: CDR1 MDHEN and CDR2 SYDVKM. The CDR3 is CAVSSSFEQYF. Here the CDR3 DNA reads TGTGCCGTCTCTTCCTCTTTCGAGCAGTACTTC.

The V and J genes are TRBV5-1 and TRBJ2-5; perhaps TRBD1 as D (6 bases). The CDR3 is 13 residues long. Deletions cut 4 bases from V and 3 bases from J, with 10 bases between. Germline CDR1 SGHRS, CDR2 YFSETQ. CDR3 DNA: TGCGCCAGCAGCCCTAGGACAGAAGAGACCCAGTACTTC. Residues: CASSPRTEETQYF.

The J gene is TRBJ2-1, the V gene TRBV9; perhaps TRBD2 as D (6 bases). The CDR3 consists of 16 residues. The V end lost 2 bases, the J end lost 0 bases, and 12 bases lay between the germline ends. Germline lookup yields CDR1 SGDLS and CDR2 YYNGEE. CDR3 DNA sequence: TGTGCCAGCAGCGTCGGGGGAACAGACTCCTACAATGAGCAGTTCTTC. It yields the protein CASSVGGTDSYNEQFF.

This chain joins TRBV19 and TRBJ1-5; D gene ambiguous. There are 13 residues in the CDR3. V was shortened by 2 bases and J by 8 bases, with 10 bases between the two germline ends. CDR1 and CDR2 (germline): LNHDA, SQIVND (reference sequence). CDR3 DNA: TGTGCCAGTAGTATAACAGATCGAGAGCCCCAGCATTTT. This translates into CASSITDREPQHF.

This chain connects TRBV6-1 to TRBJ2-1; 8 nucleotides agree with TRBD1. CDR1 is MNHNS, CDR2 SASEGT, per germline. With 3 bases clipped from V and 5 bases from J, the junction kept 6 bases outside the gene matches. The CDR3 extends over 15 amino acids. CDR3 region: CASSDRDRLNNEQFF. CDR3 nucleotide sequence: TGTGCCAGCAGTGACAGGGACAGGTTAAACAATGAGCAGTTCTTC.

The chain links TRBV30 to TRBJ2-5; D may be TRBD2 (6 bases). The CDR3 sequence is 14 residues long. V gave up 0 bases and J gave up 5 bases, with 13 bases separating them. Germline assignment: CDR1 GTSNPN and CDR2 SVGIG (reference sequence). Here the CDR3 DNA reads TGTGCCTGGAGTGTACTCCTAGCGCGGGAGACCCAGTACTTC. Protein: CAWSVLLARETQYF. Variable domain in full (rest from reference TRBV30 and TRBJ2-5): SQTIHQWPATLVQPVGSPLSLECTVEGTSNPNLYWYRQAAGRGLQLLFYSVGIGQISSEVPQNLSASRPQDRQFILSSKKLLLSDSGFYLCAWSVLLARETQYFGPGTRLLVL.

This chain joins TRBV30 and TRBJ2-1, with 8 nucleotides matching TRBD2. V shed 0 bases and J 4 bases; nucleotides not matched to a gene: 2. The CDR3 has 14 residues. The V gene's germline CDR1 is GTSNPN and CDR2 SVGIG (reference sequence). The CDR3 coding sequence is TGTGCCTGGAGTGTATCTAGCGGGTACAATGAGCAGTTCTTC. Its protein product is CAWSVSSGYNEQFF.

The DNA for the CDR3 is TGCGCCAGCAGCCTAAACACGGGACTAAGGGTGTACAATGAGCAGTTCTTC. Translation gives CASSLNTGLRVYNEQFF. This chain connects TRBV4-1 to TRBJ2-1; 7 bases map to TRBD2. Germline CDR1 is MGHRA and CDR2 is YSYEKL. V lost 4 bases and J lost 4; bases outside the gene matches: 13. CDR3 length: 17 amino acids.

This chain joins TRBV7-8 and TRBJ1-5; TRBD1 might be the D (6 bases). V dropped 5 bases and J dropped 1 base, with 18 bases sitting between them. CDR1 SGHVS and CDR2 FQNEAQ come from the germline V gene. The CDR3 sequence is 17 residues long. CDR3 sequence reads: CASSIGTLMGSNQPQHF. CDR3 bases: TGTGCCAGCAGCATAGGGACATTAATGGGGAGCAATCAGCCCCAGCATTTT.

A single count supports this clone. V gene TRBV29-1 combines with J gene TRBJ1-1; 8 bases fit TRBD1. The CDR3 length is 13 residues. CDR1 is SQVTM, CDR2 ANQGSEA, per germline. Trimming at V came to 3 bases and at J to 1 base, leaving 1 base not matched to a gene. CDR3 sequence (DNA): TGCAGCGTTGAGGACAGGGCGAACACTGAAGCTTTCTTT. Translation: CSVEDRANTEAFF.

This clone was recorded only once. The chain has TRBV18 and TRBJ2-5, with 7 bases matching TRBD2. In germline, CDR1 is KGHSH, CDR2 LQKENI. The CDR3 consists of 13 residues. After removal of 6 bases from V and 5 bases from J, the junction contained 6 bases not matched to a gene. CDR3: CASSRAGKETQYF. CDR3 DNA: TGTGCCAGCTCCAGAGCGGGGAAGGAGACCCAGTACTTC.

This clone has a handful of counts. CDR3 loop: CASKAKSSYNSPLHF. The DNA for the CDR3 is TGTGCCAGTAAAGCTAAGAGCTCCTATAATTCACCCCTCCACTTT. V and J are TRBV19 and TRBJ1-6, with no clear D. The V and J ends lost 7 bases and 0 bases respectively, with 10 bases between them. CDR1 and CDR2 from the germline V gene are LNHDA and SQIVND (reference sequence). The CDR3 is 15 amino acids.

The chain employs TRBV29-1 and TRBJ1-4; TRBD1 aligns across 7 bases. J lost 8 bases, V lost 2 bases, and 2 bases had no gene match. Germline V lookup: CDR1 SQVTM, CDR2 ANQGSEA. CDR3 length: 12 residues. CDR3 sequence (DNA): TGCAGCGTTGAACAGGGGGAAGAAAAACTGTTTTTT. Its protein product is CSVEQGEEKLFF.

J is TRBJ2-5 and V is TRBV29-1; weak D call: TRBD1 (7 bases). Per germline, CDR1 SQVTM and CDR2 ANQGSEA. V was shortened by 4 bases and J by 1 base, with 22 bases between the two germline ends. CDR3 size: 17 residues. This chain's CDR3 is CSVVSSQGGSIQETQYF. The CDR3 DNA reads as TGCAGCGTTGTTAGTTCTCAGGGGGGTAGCATCCAAGAGACCCAGTACTTC.

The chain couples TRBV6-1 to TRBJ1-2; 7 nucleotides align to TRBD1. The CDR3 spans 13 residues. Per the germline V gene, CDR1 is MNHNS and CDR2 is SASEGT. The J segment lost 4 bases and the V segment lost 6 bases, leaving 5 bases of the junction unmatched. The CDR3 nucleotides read TGTGCCAGCAGGACCTGGGACAGCTATGGCTACACCTTC. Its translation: CASRTWDSYGYTF.

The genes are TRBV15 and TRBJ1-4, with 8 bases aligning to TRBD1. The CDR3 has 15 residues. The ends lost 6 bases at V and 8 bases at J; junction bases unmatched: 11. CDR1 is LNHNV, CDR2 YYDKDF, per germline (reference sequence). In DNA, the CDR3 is TGTGCCACCAGGCCTCAGGACAGGGTCGAAGAAAAACTGTTTTTT. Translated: CATRPQDRVEEKLFF.

The CDR3 sequence: CASSLAGIYGYTF. The CDR3 coding sequence is TGCGCCAGCAGCTTGGCGGGAATCTATGGCTACACCTTC. The V gene is TRBV5-1, the J gene TRBJ1-2; no reliable D call. Germline assignment: CDR1 SGHRS and CDR2 YFSETQ. V was shortened by 0 bases and J by 4 bases, with 7 bases between the two germline ends. CDR3 length equals 13 residues.

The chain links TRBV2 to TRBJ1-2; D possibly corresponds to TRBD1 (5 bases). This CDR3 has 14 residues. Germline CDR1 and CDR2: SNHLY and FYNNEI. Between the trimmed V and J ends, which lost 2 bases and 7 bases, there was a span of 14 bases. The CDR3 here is CASSESRSGGGYTF. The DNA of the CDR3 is TGTGCCAGCAGTGAATCCCGGAGCGGGGGTGGCTACACCTTC.

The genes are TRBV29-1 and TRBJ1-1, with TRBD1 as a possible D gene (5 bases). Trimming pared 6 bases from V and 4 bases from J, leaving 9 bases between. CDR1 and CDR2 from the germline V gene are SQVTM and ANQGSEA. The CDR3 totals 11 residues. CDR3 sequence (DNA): TGCAGCGTCGGGGGGGGCACTGAAGCTTTCTTT. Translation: CSVGGGTEAFF.

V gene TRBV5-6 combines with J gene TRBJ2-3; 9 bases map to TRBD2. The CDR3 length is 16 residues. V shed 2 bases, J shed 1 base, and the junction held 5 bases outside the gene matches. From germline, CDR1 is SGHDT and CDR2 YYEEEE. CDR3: CASSLLGLARTDTQYF. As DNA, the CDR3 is TGTGCCAGCAGCTTACTCGGACTAGCGCGCACAGATACGCAGTATTTT.

The CDR3 here is CASSPGLYTEAFF. The DNA of the CDR3 is TGTGCCAGCAGTCCGGGTTTGTACACTGAAGCTTTCTTT. This chain joins TRBV6-5 and TRBJ1-1, with D unresolved. CDR3 length equals 13 residues. CDR1 and CDR2 from the germline V gene are MNHEY and SVGAGI. V was trimmed by 5 bases and J by 3 bases, leaving 10 bases between them.

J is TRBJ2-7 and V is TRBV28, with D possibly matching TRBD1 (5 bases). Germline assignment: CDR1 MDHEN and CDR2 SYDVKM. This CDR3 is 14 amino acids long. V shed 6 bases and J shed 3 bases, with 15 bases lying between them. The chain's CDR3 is CASRKEGEIYEQYF. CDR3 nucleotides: TGTGCCAGCAGGAAGGAAGGGGAAATCTACGAGCAGTACTTC.

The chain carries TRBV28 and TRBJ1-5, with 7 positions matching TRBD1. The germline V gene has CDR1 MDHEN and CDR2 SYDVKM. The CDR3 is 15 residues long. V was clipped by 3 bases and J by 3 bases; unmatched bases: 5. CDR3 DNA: TGTGCCAGCAGTTTCCGAGACAGGGACAATCAGCCCCAGCATTTT. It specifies CASSFRDRDNQPQHF.

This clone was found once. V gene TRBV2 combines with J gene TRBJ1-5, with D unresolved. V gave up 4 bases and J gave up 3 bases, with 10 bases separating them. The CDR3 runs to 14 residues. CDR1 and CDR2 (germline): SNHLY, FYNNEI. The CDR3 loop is CASSGGGPNQPQHF. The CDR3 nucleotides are TGTGCCAGCAGTGGGGGAGGGCCCAATCAGCCCCAGCATTTT.

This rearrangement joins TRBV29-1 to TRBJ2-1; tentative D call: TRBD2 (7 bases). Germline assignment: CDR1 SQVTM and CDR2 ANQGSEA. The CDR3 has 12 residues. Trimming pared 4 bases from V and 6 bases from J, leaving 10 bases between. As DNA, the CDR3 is TGCAGCGTTGGGGGGGGGCCCAATGAGCAGTTCTTC. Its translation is CSVGGGPNEQFF.